These 5 T cell receptor beta chains came from one sample sequenced in a study of T-cell reconstitution after alpha-beta-depleted transplantation in children. During its preparation, the TCRbeta library received unique molecular identifiers. TCRdb fed the PCR reads into MiXCR, producing one record per CDR3 protein. In the table there are 300,000 to 350,000 distinct CDR3 sequences, more than 20% of which are singletons. The source was PBMCs, mostly from graft donor cells, collected 180 days after TCRalphabeta/CD19-depleted stem cell transplant. These receptors all stem from a male patient aged 10 to 17 who had a stem cell transplant for acute lymphoblastic leukemia, so the T cells may come from the graft donor.

The rearrangement uses TRBV28 and TRBJ2-3, with D uncertain. CDR3 length: 18 amino acids. V was pared by 2 bases and J by 0 bases, with 18 bases between. Germline V gene data show CDR1 as MDHEN and CDR2 as SYDVKM. The CDR3 here is CASSLGLSHPSSTDTQYF. In DNA form, the CDR3 reads TGTGCCAGCAGTTTAGGGCTGAGTCATCCCTCTAGCACAGATACGCAGTATTTT.

This clonotype was seen more than once but under ten times. J is TRBJ2-7 and V is TRBV27; tentatively, D is TRBD2 (6 bases). Trimming took 6 bases from V and 2 from J, leaving 20 bases between them. Germline loops: CDR1 MNHEY, CDR2 SMNVEV (reference sequence). This CDR3 spans 16 amino acids. The CDR3 protein is CASSPLLVGGTYEQYF. The CDR3 DNA reads as TGTGCCAGCAGCCCTTTGTTGGTCGGAGGGACCTACGAGCAGTACTTC.

The rearrangement joins TRBV19 to TRBJ2-2; 9 bases align to TRBD1. The junction had 10 bases not matched to a gene; V was cut back by 7 bases and J by 4 bases. Germline CDR1 reads LNHDA; CDR2 reads SQIVND (reference sequence). The CDR3 sequence is 16 residues long. In DNA form, the CDR3 reads TGTGCCAGTATTTCAACAGGGGGCGTGAGCACCGGGGAGCTGTTTTTT. Translating it yields CASISTGGVSTGELFF.

This clonotype has just a few counts. The rearrangement joins TRBV7-9 to TRBJ2-6, with D unresolved. The V end was cut by 7 bases, the J end by 2 bases, with 9 bases between. Looked up from germline, CDR1 is SEHNR and CDR2 is FQNEAQ (reference sequence). The CDR3 loop spans 14 amino acids. Written as DNA, the CDR3 is TGTGCCAGCATCGAGTGGACTGGGGCCAACGTCCTGACTTTC. Protein sequence: CASIEWTGANVLTF.

In DNA, the CDR3 is TGTGCCAGCAGGAATAGGACAGGGGGGCCCTACGAGCAGTACTTC. Encoded protein: CASRNRTGGPYEQYF. The chain is built from TRBV2 and TRBJ2-7, with 10 nucleotides matching TRBD1. This CDR3 has 15 residues. V shed 6 bases, J shed 2 bases, and the junction held 7 bases outside the gene matches. Germline CDR1 SNHLY, CDR2 FYNNEI.